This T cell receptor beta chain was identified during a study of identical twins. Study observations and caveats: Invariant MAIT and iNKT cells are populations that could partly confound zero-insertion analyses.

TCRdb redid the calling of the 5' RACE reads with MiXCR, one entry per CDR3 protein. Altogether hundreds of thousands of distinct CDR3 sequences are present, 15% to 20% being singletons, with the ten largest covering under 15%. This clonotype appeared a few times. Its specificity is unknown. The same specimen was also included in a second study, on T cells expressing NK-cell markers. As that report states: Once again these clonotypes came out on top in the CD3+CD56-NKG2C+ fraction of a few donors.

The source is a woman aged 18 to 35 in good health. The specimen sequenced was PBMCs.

CDR3 sequence reads: CSANRGATNEKLFF. CDR3 nucleotide sequence: TGCAGTGCTAATCGCGGCGCCACTAATGAAAAACTGTTTTTT. The chain is built from TRBV20-1 and TRBJ1-4; D gene unclear. CDR1 is DFQATT, CDR2 SNEGSKA, per germline (reference sequence). V was shortened by 4 bases and J by 2 bases, with 11 bases between the two germline ends. The length of the CDR3 is 14 residues.